The present TCR beta chain was sequenced within a study of STAT3 mutations in large granular lymphocyte leukemia. Turning to the study itself: Immunosuppressive therapy was given to more than half of T-LGLL patients. Study findings and constraints: Persisting codominant clonotypes may have hidden a small pathogenic clone. Every T-cell large granular lymphocyte leukemia patient had at least one immunodominant TCR beta clonotype. TCR clonotype switching after therapy occurred in about 35% of the 18 patients. Suggested: STAT3 mutation was not the ancestral event for these clonal expansions.

Germline V gene lookup returns CDR1 MDHEN and CDR2 SYDVKM. The length of the CDR3 is 12 residues. The ends were cut back, 3 bases at V and 5 bases at J, with 7 bases in the middle. Using immunoSEQ multiplex PCR, the repertoire was profiled, and TCRdb retains in-frame clones only, with some absent. This table has 7,500 to 10,000 clones, 92% appearing once. This clone has more than one count but fewer than ten. Its target is unknown. This chain connects TRBV28 to TRBJ1-2, with a weak D call TRBD1 (5 bases). Sequencing was carried out using peripheral blood mononuclear cells. This TCR was recovered from a man aged 55-75 years with T-cell large granular lymphocyte leukemia. Some clones in this sample may be carry-over from other donors' samples. The CDR3 spells CASSLGLYGYTF. For the CDR3, the DNA is TGTGCCAGCAGTTTGGGGCTATATGGCTACACCTTC.